The 26 T cell receptor beta chains in this list originate from one sample, sequenced in a study of beta chain features in type 1 diabetes. The sequenced template was cDNA made from the entire isolated RNA. Produced via immunoSEQ multiplex PCR; TCRdb's table is partial and in-frame only. The table has hundreds of thousands of clones, under 20% seen once; the top ten hold 0.023%. The specimen was naive CD4+ T cells from blood. The receptors were gathered from a woman between 18 and 29 years old in good health.

V usage is TRBV7-8 and J usage is TRBJ2-5; no reliable D call. V dropped 1 base and J dropped 6 bases, with 12 bases sitting between them. Germline CDR1 and CDR2: SGHVS and FQNEAQ. CDR3 size: 14 residues. CDR3 nucleotides: TGTGCCAGCAGCTTAGGAAGAGGTTTACAGACCCAGTACTTC. It is translated as CASSLGRGLQTQYF.

CDR3 residues: CASSLVPGRRAGPNYGYTF. CDR3 nucleotide sequence: TGTGCCAGCAGTTTAGTTCCCGGCAGGCGGGCGGGACCTAACTATGGCTACACCTTC. The gene calls are TRBV28 and TRBJ1-2, with a possible D match to TRBD1 (5 bases). V was clipped by 2 bases and J by 0 bases, with 22 bases between them. The CDR3 has 19 amino acids. Germline V gene sequence: CDR1 MDHEN, CDR2 SYDVKM.

In this sample, this clone turned up a few times. J is TRBJ2-3 and V is TRBV6-5, with D unresolved. Trimming removed 2 bases from V and 5 bases from J, with 17 bases in between. This CDR3 region has 16 residues. Germline CDR1 MNHEY, CDR2 SVGAGI. The CDR3 coding sequence is TGTGCCAGCAGTTACCAACCGGCCCAGGTTGGAGATACGCAGTATTTT. Its translation is CASSYQPAQVGDTQYF.

In this sample, this clone turned up a few times. This chain connects TRBV25-1 to TRBJ2-5; 8 nucleotides line up with TRBD2. Unmatched junction bases numbered 5, after V lost 0 bases and J lost 2 bases. This CDR3 region has 16 residues. Germline CDR1 is MGHDK and CDR2 is SYGVNS. The CDR3 DNA is TGTGCCAGCAGTGAATATGCCGCGGGAGGTCAAGAGACCCAGTACTTC. It specifies CASSEYAAGGQETQYF.

The chain employs TRBV4-2 and TRBJ2-4; D perhaps matches TRBD1 (5 bases). In germline, CDR1 is LGHNA, CDR2 YNFKEQ. V was cut by 4 bases and J by 2 bases, with 9 bases left in between. The CDR3 consists of 14 residues. CDR3 residues: CASSRQGSKNIQYF. CDR3 nucleotide sequence: TGTGCCAGCAGCCGTCAGGGCTCCAAAAACATTCAGTACTTC.

This clone was picked up a small number of times. This sequence joins TRBV28 and TRBJ1-2; perhaps TRBD1 as D (6 bases). Germline V gene lookup returns CDR1 MDHEN and CDR2 SYDVKM. CDR3 length: 14 amino acids. V dropped 6 bases and J dropped 8 bases, with 19 bases sitting between them. The CDR3 sequence is CASSPGRGLRGYTF. The CDR3 nucleotides read TGTGCCAGCAGCCCAGGACGGGGGCTGCGAGGCTACACCTTC.

In this sample, this clone turned up a few times. V and J are TRBV7-9 and TRBJ2-1; TRBD1 matches 7 bases. Germline V CDR1 and CDR2: SEHNR, FQNEAQ (reference sequence). The J segment lost 7 bases and the V segment lost 5 bases, leaving 17 bases of the junction unmatched. The CDR3 totals 17 residues. CDR3 in DNA: TGTGCCAGCAGCCCGAGTATAGGCTACAGGGGTTTGAATGAGCAGTTCTTC. Protein sequence: CASSPSIGYRGLNEQFF.

The rearrangement links TRBV11-3 to TRBJ2-1; 10 nucleotides match TRBD2. Germline CDR1 reads SGHNT; CDR2 reads YENEEA. This CDR3 spans 18 amino acids. V trimming: 1 base; J trimming: 8 bases; junction bases outside the gene matches: 14. CDR3 loop: CASSLGVGLAGDEDEQFF. The CDR3 DNA reads as TGTGCCAGCAGCTTAGGAGTGGGGCTAGCGGGAGATGAGGATGAGCAGTTCTTC. Supplemented by reference TRBV11-3 and TRBJ2-1, the full variable domain reads EAGVVQSPRYKIIEKKQPVAFWCNPISGHNTLYWYLQNLGQGPELLIRYENEEAVDDSQLPKDRFSAERLKGVDSTLKIQPAELGDSAVYLCASSLGVGLAGDEDEQFFGPGTRLTVL.

This clone appeared a few times. The V gene is TRBV4-2, the J gene TRBJ2-7; either TRBD1 or TRBD2 may supply D (5 bases each). Trimming stripped 0 bases from V and 7 bases from J, with 19 bases between. Germline CDR1 is LGHNA and CDR2 is YNFKEQ. The CDR3 is made up of 16 amino acids. CDR3 amino acids: CASSQETGTSAREQYF. The CDR3 coding sequence is TGTGCCAGCAGCCAAGAAACCGGGACCTCCGCTAGGGAGCAGTACTTC.

The chain uses TRBV19 and TRBJ1-1; no firm D call. V shed 7 bases and J shed 0 bases, with 9 bases lying between them. This CDR3 spans 13 amino acids. From germline, CDR1 is LNHDA and CDR2 SQIVND (reference sequence). CDR3 protein: CASTRELNTEAFF. CDR3 nucleotides: TGTGCCAGTACCAGAGAATTGAACACTGAAGCTTTCTTT.

This clone was counted between two and nine times. This chain uses TRBV29-1 with TRBJ2-5; D ambiguous. The ends were cut back, 7 bases at V and 5 bases at J, with 14 bases in the middle. Germline V gene lookup returns CDR1 SQVTM and CDR2 ANQGSEA. The CDR3 length is 12 residues. Here the CDR3 reads CSADPGVETQYF. As DNA, the CDR3 is TGCAGCGCGGACCCTGGGGTGGAGACCCAGTACTTC.

This clone was observed a few times. The chain is built from TRBV11-1 and TRBJ2-7; the D is unclear. The CDR3 runs to 14 residues. Deletions cut 3 bases from V and 2 bases from J, with 11 bases between. Looked up from germline, CDR1 is SGHAT and CDR2 is FQDESV (reference sequence). CDR3 DNA sequence: TGTGCCAGCAGCTTCGGCAGCCGGGCCTACGAGCAGTACTTC. Encoded protein: CASSFGSRAYEQYF.

The chain joins TRBV7-3 to TRBJ2-7; maybe TRBD1 (7 bases). The CDR3 runs 16 residues. Germline lookup yields CDR1 SGHTA and CDR2 FQGTGA. V was cut by 7 bases and J by 2 bases, with 21 bases left in between. The CDR3 loop is CASIPLPGGLAYEQYF. The CDR3 DNA is TGTGCCAGCATTCCCCTCCCAGGGGGACTCGCCTACGAGCAGTACTTC.

This clone was counted a few times. The rearrangement links TRBV14 to TRBJ2-7, with 7 bases identical to TRBD2. Trimming at V came to 4 bases and at J to 1 base, leaving 4 bases not matched to a gene. This CDR3 is built from 14 residues. Germline V gene lookup returns CDR1 SGHDN and CDR2 FVKESK. CDR3 nucleotide sequence: TGTGCCAGCAGCCTCTGGGGGGGATCCTACGAGCAGTACTTC. Translated, it gives CASSLWGGSYEQYF.

Details on this clone: The same CDR3 also results from other DNA sequences found in this sample. V and J are TRBV28 and TRBJ2-1; D gene unclear. The CDR3 totals 15 residues. Germline V CDR1 and CDR2: MDHEN, SYDVKM. V gave up 3 bases and J gave up 2 bases, with 11 bases separating them. The CDR3 nucleotides read TGTGCCAGCAGTTTGTTGGGCGGAACCTACAATGAGCAGTTCTTC. Translating it yields CASSLLGGTYNEQFF.

This sequence joins TRBV4-2 and TRBJ2-2, with D unclear. Trimming shortened V by 1 base and J by 1 base, and 10 bases separated the two germline ends. CDR3 size: 16 residues. In germline, CDR1 is LGHNA, CDR2 YNFKEQ. CDR3 sequence (DNA): TGTGCCAGCAGCCAAGTTGCCTCGGTGAACACCGGGGAGCTGTTTTTT. Its protein is CASSQVASVNTGELFF.

A few counts support this clone. The chain is built from TRBV7-2 and TRBJ1-4, with D uncertain. Germline V gene data show CDR1 as SGHTA and CDR2 as FQGNSA. This CDR3 has 15 amino acids. Between the trimmed V and J ends, which lost 2 bases and 7 bases, there was a span of 14 bases. CDR3 amino acids: CASSLFAGVGEKLFF. The CDR3 DNA is TGTGCCAGCAGCTTATTCGCAGGAGTGGGTGAAAAACTGTTTTTT. The full variable domain, its missing parts supplied by reference TRBV7-2 and TRBJ1-4, is GAGVSQSPSNKVTEKGKDVELRCDPISGHTALYWYRQSLGQGLEFLIYFQGNSAPDKSGLPSDRFSAERTGGSVSTLTIQRTQQEDSAVYLCASSLFAGVGEKLFFGSGTQLSVL.

This clone was picked up a small number of times. CDR3 amino acids: CASRPGQGSYNEQFF. CDR3 DNA: TGTGCCAGCAGGCCGGGACAGGGATCCTACAATGAGCAGTTCTTC. This rearrangement joins TRBV5-4 to TRBJ2-1; TRBD1 aligns across 9 bases. The CDR3 length is 15 residues. V gave up 5 bases and J gave up 1 base; unmatched junction bases: 4. The V gene's germline CDR1 is SGHNT and CDR2 YYREEE (reference sequence).

The chain links TRBV7-2 to TRBJ2-5, with TRBD2 matching over 8 bases. The CDR3 is 15 residues long. The germline CDR1 and CDR2 sequences are SGHTA and FQGNSA. The junction had 9 bases not matched to a gene; V was cut back by 5 bases and J by 4 bases. CDR3 sequence: CASSPGRGGGETQYF. The CDR3 region has the DNA TGTGCCAGCAGCCCAGGTCGGGGGGGCGGAGAGACCCAGTACTTC.

The chain has TRBV6-6 and TRBJ2-3, with D maybe TRBD1 (6 bases). With 2 bases removed from V and 5 bases from J, the gap between germline ends came to 11 bases. Germline V lookup: CDR1 MNHNY, CDR2 SVGAGI (reference sequence). CDR3 length: 14 residues. CDR3 residues: CASSYTGQEDTQYF. CDR3 nucleotide sequence: TGTGCCAGCAGTTACACGGGACAAGAAGATACGCAGTATTTT.

V gene TRBV9 combines with J gene TRBJ2-2, with D tentatively TRBD1 or TRBD2 (5 bases each). Germline V lookup: CDR1 SGDLS, CDR2 YYNGEE. Trimming cost V 0 bases and J 7 bases, with 16 bases left between them. The CDR3 has 16 residues. The CDR3 spells CASSVDRSGIIGELFF. DNA for the CDR3: TGTGCCAGCAGCGTAGACAGGTCGGGGATCATCGGGGAGCTGTTTTTT.

This clone has a handful of counts. This chain links TRBV28 with TRBJ2-1, with TRBD2 matching over 9 bases. V dropped 4 bases and J dropped 3; count of bases not matched to a gene: 7. The length of the CDR3 is 16 residues. CDR1 is MDHEN, CDR2 SYDVKM, per germline. The CDR3 nucleotides are TGTGCCAGCAGTTCCAGATGGCGGGAGGGCTACAATGAGCAGTTCTTC. It specifies CASSSRWREGYNEQFF.

This chain joins TRBV5-5 and TRBJ1-5; no firm D call. Germline CDR1 and CDR2: SGHKS and YYEKEE (reference sequence). The CDR3 runs to 14 residues. V gave up 4 bases and J gave up 0 bases, with 8 bases separating them. CDR3 sequence reads: CASSQEYSNQPQHF. CDR3 DNA: TGTGCCAGCAGCCAAGAGTATAGCAATCAGCCCCAGCATTTT. The full variable domain, completed using reference TRBV5-5 and TRBJ1-5, is DAGVTQSPTHLIKTRGQQVTLRCSPISGHKSVSWYQQVLGQGPQFIFQYYEKEERGRGNFPDRFSARQFPNYSSELNVNALLLGDSALYLCASSQEYSNQPQHFGDGTRLSIL.

There are a few counts of this clone. The chain has TRBV7-2 and TRBJ2-1; 7 bases are shared with TRBD1. The length of the CDR3 is 13 residues. Germline-derived CDR1 and CDR2 are SGHTA and FQGNSA. After removal of 4 bases from V and 7 bases from J, the junction contained 4 bases not matched to a gene. CDR3 loop: CASSYRGPNEQFF. The CDR3 DNA is TGTGCCAGCAGCTACAGGGGCCCAAATGAGCAGTTCTTC.

This clone has a handful of counts. The J gene is TRBJ2-1, the V gene TRBV21-1. TRBV21-1 is annotated as a pseudogene. CDR3 length: 14 residues. The CDR3 protein is CASSKGGPNNEQFF. For the CDR3, the DNA is TGTGCCAGCAGCAAAGGAGGACCGAACAATGAGCAGTTCTTC.

This clone was found a few times. At the DNA level, this CDR3 is encoded by other sequences in the same sample as well. CDR3 sequence reads: CASSFGGLNTEAFF. The CDR3 region has the DNA TGTGCCAGCAGTTTTGGAGGCTTGAACACTGAAGCTTTCTTT. J is TRBJ1-1 and V is TRBV28; no definite D call. Trimming cost V 3 bases and J 0 bases, with 8 bases left between them. Germline V gene sequence: CDR1 MDHEN, CDR2 SYDVKM. This CDR3 has 14 residues.